Listed below are T cell receptor beta chains from one sample, sequenced in a study of spatial heterogeneity in lung cancer. TCRdb processed the 5' RACE reads anew with MiXCR; each CDR3 protein has one entry. Here the sample spans 4,000 to 6,000 distinct CDR3 sequences, roughly 18% being singletons. The sample in question was normal lung tissue next to the tumor, obtained at surgery. Receptors were obtained from a male donor with early-stage non-small cell lung cancer. The CDR3 runs from the conserved cysteine through the conserved F or W. The order of the fields is clone size, J gene, V gene, D gene, CDR3 DNA, CDR3 protein. D genes are given only for firm matches. Clone size, where shown, is once, few, many, or a class for clones that have expanded.

abundance: medium-sized; j_gene: TRBJ2-1; v_gene: TRBV19; d_gene: -; CDR3nt: TGTGCTTCTCACTCCTACAATGAGCAGTTCTTC; CDR3aa: CASHSYNEQFF
abundance: many; j_gene: TRBJ2-5; v_gene: TRBV18; d_gene: -; CDR3nt: TGTGCCAGCTCTGTGCAAGAGACCCAGTACTTC; CDR3aa: CASSVQETQYF
abundance: large; j_gene: TRBJ1-5; v_gene: TRBV5-6; d_gene: -; CDR3nt: TGTGCCAGCAGCTTGTACGGGGGGAATCAGCCCCAGCATTTT; CDR3aa: CASSLYGGNQPQHF
abundance: medium-sized; j_gene: TRBJ2-1; v_gene: TRBV7-9; d_gene: -; CDR3nt: TGTGCCAGCAGCTATGGGGGCAACTACAATGAGCAGTTCTTC; CDR3aa: CASSYGGNYNEQFF
abundance: medium-sized; j_gene: TRBJ2-3; v_gene: TRBV20-1; d_gene: -; CDR3nt: TGCAGTGTAAACGGGAGCCCGAGGAGAGATACGCAGTATTTT; CDR3aa: CSVNGSPRRDTQYF
abundance: many; j_gene: TRBJ2-1; v_gene: TRBV20-1; d_gene: -; CDR3nt: TGCAGTGCTACGACGGGGCACCCCACCTACAATGAGCAGTTCTTC; CDR3aa: CSATTGHPTYNEQFF
abundance: many; j_gene: TRBJ2-1; v_gene: TRBV23-1; d_gene: TRBD2; CDR3nt: TGCGCCAGCAGCACCCACGGGGGACTAGCGGGAGGGACTTGGGGAAATGAGCAGTTCTTC; CDR3aa: CASSTHGGLAGGTWGNEQFF
abundance: -; j_gene: TRBJ2-6; v_gene: TRBV5-1; d_gene: -; CDR3nt: TGCGCCAGCAGCTTGGTTTCGACTGGGGCCAACGTCCTGACTTTC; CDR3aa: CASSLVSTGANVLTF
abundance: -; j_gene: TRBJ1-5; v_gene: TRBV28; d_gene: -; CDR3nt: TGTGCCAGCAGTACCCGACAGGACGGCAATCAGCCCCAGCATTTT; CDR3aa: CASSTRQDGNQPQHF
abundance: -; j_gene: TRBJ2-7; v_gene: TRBV29-1; d_gene: -; CDR3nt: TGCAGCGTTCTAAACCGACAGGCCGAGTCTTCCGAGCAGTACTTC; CDR3aa: CSVLNRQAESSEQYF
abundance: -; j_gene: TRBJ1-5; v_gene: TRBV13; d_gene: -; CDR3nt: TGTGCCAGCAGCTTGGCAGGGATCAATCAGCCCCAGCATTTT; CDR3aa: CASSLAGINQPQHF
abundance: many; j_gene: TRBJ1-5; v_gene: TRBV28; d_gene: -; CDR3nt: TGTGCCAGCAGTCAAGGGGGGAATCAGCCCCAGCATTTT; CDR3aa: CASSQGGNQPQHF
abundance: medium-sized; j_gene: TRBJ2-2; v_gene: TRBV2; d_gene: TRBD2; CDR3nt: TGTGCCAGCAGTAATGACTGGAGACTAGCGGCGGAGCTGTTTTTT; CDR3aa: CASSNDWRLAAELFF
abundance: -; j_gene: TRBJ1-1; v_gene: TRBV6-5; d_gene: TRBD1; CDR3nt: TGTGCCAGCAGTTCCGGACAGGTTTTCACTGAAGCTTTCTTT; CDR3aa: CASSSGQVFTEAFF
abundance: -; j_gene: TRBJ2-7; v_gene: TRBV20-1; d_gene: -; CDR3nt: TGCAGTGCTAGCGGGGACTTAACCTACGAGCAGTACTTC; CDR3aa: CSASGDLTYEQYF
abundance: many; j_gene: TRBJ2-5; v_gene: TRBV28; d_gene: TRBD2; CDR3nt: TGTGCCAGCAGTCAAACCGTAGCGGGATCCTCAGGTGGGACCCAGTACTTC; CDR3aa: CASSQTVAGSSGGTQYF
abundance: medium-sized; j_gene: TRBJ2-5; v_gene: TRBV18; d_gene: -; CDR3nt: TGTGCCAGCTCACCACGGACCGAAGAGACCCAGTACTTC; CDR3aa: CASSPRTEETQYF
abundance: -; j_gene: TRBJ2-5; v_gene: TRBV6-5; d_gene: -; CDR3nt: TGTGCCAGCAGCAACGTGAGAGGGACCCAGTACTTC; CDR3aa: CASSNVRGTQYF
abundance: large; j_gene: TRBJ1-6; v_gene: TRBV28; d_gene: -; CDR3nt: TGTGCCAGCAGTCCAGGGGACTTGTTTAATTCACCCCTCCACTTT; CDR3aa: CASSPGDLFNSPLHF
abundance: many; j_gene: TRBJ2-5; v_gene: TRBV5-6; d_gene: -; CDR3nt: TGTGCCAGCAGCTCTGACACCCAAGAGACCCAGTACTTC; CDR3aa: CASSSDTQETQYF
abundance: large; j_gene: TRBJ1-1; v_gene: TRBV27; d_gene: -; CDR3nt: -; CDR3aa: CASTPTPFGAEAFF